This T cell receptor beta chain was recovered during a study of post-analysis software for immune sequencing data. Findings of the study overall: Multiple sclerosis was associated with a significant reduction in normalized Chao1 diversity relative to controls. Same-batch preparations were strongly co-clustered by F measure. TRBV5-6, TRBV5-1 and TRBV20-1 were among a few TRBV segments more frequent in patients than controls.

In this sample, this clonotype turned up a few times. Its antigen is not known. Germline assignment: CDR1 MNHEY and CDR2 SMNVEV (reference sequence). The CDR3 is 16 amino acids. Germline trimming cut 2 bases from V and 7 bases from J; bases unmatched to any gene: 6. Prepared libraries of TCR beta cDNA carried unique molecular identifiers. A population of about 1 to 11 million T cells gave rise to 400,000 to 550,000 cDNA molecules. TCRdb re-called the PCR reads with MiXCR, one entry per CDR3 protein. The sample holds roughly 400,000 distinct CDR3 sequences; less than 40% are singletons and the top ten take around 8%.

The V and J genes are TRBV27 and TRBJ2-1; 12 bases are shared with TRBD2. Sample: blood. This receptor was obtained from a girl aged 2 to 9 with multiple sclerosis. CDR3 sequence reads: CASSLIGLAGGNEQFF. The CDR3 nucleotides are TGTGCCAGCAGTTTAATCGGGCTAGCGGGGGGGAATGAGCAGTTCTTC.